The T cell receptor beta chain described here comes from a study of shared clonotypes between healthy human individuals. In the study overall: Per donor, three plates held CD4 naive cells, three held CD4 memory, two held CD8 naive and one held CD8 memory. General study findings and limits: Non-shared clonotypes were found to have lower generation probabilities than the clonotypes that were shared by all four of the sorted-subset donors.

The naive CD8 population came from CD45RO-negative cells selected for CCR7, without terminally differentiated effector memory CD45RA+ cells. Germline V gives CDR1 SNHLY, CDR2 FYNNEI. The trim removed 4 bases at V and 0 bases at J, leaving 12 bases unmatched. The CDR3 sequence is 17 residues long. Comment on this clone: Its target is unknown.

Some clones are missing from TCRdb's copy, which holds only in-frame ones; the method was immunoSEQ multiplex PCR. This sample yields millions of clones, of which less than 95% are seen a single time; 1% to 1.3% belongs to the top ten. This receptor was taken from a man aged 18 to 35 in good health. This chain links TRBV2 with TRBJ2-7; 7 bases align to TRBD2. The specimen was naive CD8+ T cells sorted from blood. CDR3 sequence (DNA): TGTGCCAGCAGTGCGGCGTGGCTAGCGGAGATCTCCTACGAGCAGTACTTC. Amino acids: CASSAAWLAEISYEQYF.